Following are 31 T cell receptor beta chains from one sample sequenced in a study of blood T cell repertoires in COVID-19. Assay: immunoSEQ multiplex PCR; the TCRdb copy retains only in-frame clones and omits some. Of some 240,000 clones in the sample, roughly 89% were seen once. Specimen: peripheral blood. Source of these receptors: a woman in her sixties with COVID-19, enrolled during active disease.

The chain carries TRBV9 and TRBJ2-1, with D maybe TRBD2 (5 bases). CDR1 SGDLS and CDR2 YYNGEE come from the germline V gene. V shed 0 bases and J shed 7 bases, with 14 bases lying between them. This CDR3 is 15 amino acids long. In DNA form, the CDR3 reads TGTGCCAGCAGCGTAGGGCCTAGCATCATTAATGAGCAGTTCTTC. This codes for CASSVGPSIINEQFF.

The chain's CDR3 is CSASGDRDIRTDTQYF. The CDR3 coding sequence is TGCAGTGCTAGTGGAGACCGGGACATTCGCACAGATACGCAGTATTTT. The rearrangement uses TRBV20-1 and TRBJ2-3; D is perhaps TRBD1 (6 bases). The CDR3 consists of 16 residues. Per germline, CDR1 DFQATT and CDR2 SNEGSKA (reference sequence). Trimming took off 3 bases at V and 1 base at J, with 17 bases between the two ends.

The rearrangement links TRBV5-5 to TRBJ1-6; D not resolved. This CDR3 spans 17 amino acids. The germline V and J ends were trimmed by 2 bases and 8 bases, with 20 bases remaining between them. Germline V gene lookup returns CDR1 SGHKS and CDR2 YYEKEE (reference sequence). The CDR3 DNA is TGTGCCAGCAGCTTCGGAGTTCCTCGGTTCCAATATTCACCCCTCCACTTT. Translation: CASSFGVPRFQYSPLHF. Supplemented by reference TRBV5-5 and TRBJ1-6, the full variable domain reads DAGVTQSPTHLIKTRGQQVTLRCSPISGHKSVSWYQQVLGQGPQFIFQYYEKEERGRGNFPDRFSARQFPNYSSELNVNALLLGDSALYLCASSFGVPRFQYSPLHFGNGTRLTVT.

V is TRBV10-3 and J is TRBJ1-2, with D maybe TRBD1 (6 bases). This CDR3 is built from 14 residues. The germline V gene encodes CDR1 ENHRY and CDR2 SYGVKD. V lost 5 bases and J 0 bases, leaving 10 bases between the germline ends. In nucleotides, the CDR3 is TGTGCCATCAGTCTGGACAGTACTAACTATGGCTACACCTTC. It encodes CAISLDSTNYGYTF.

This chain links TRBV13 with TRBJ2-5; no clear D gene. The germline gives CDR1 PRHDT, CDR2 FYEKMQ (reference sequence). The CDR3 consists of 14 residues. V was cut by 2 bases and J by 3 bases, with 10 bases left in between. The CDR3 here is CASSLLSAKETQYF. In DNA form, the CDR3 reads TGTGCCAGCAGCTTACTGAGTGCGAAAGAGACCCAGTACTTC.

The chain has TRBV5-1 and TRBJ2-5, with no clear D. The CDR3 is 13 residues long. Trimming took off 4 bases at V and 7 bases at J, with 14 bases between the two ends. Germline V gene sequence: CDR1 SGHRS, CDR2 YFSETQ. The CDR3 DNA follows: TGCGCCAGCAGCGAAAAGTCGGAGCGGACCCAGTACTTC. Translated: CASSEKSERTQYF.

This clone was seen only once. This rearrangement joins TRBV5-1 to TRBJ1-1; weak D call: TRBD1 (5 bases). This CDR3 region has 16 residues. Germline V gene sequence: CDR1 SGHRS, CDR2 YFSETQ. Trimming took off 1 base at V and 1 base at J, with 14 bases between the two ends. CDR3 residues: CASSLSDSLGNTEAFF. Here the CDR3 DNA reads TGCGCCAGCAGCTTGAGCGACAGCCTGGGGAACACTGAAGCTTTCTTT.

The chain links TRBV19 to TRBJ1-2, with 8 bases lining up with TRBD1. Germline-derived CDR1 and CDR2 are LNHDA and SQIVND (reference sequence). This CDR3 is built from 15 residues. V gave up 2 bases and J gave up 4 bases; unmatched junction bases: 6. The CDR3 coding sequence is TGTGCCAGTAGTATAAGGCAGGGGGCCAGCTATGGCTACACCTTC. Its translation is CASSIRQGASYGYTF. The entire variable domain, with the rest obtained from reference TRBV19 and TRBJ1-2, is as follows: DGGITQSPKYLFRKEGQNVTLSCEQNLNHDAMYWYRQDPGQGLRLIYYSQIVNDFQKGDIAEGYSVSREKKESFPLTVTSAQKNPTAFYLCASSIRQGASYGYTFGSGTRLTVV.

This clone was detected a few times. This chain uses TRBV5-4 with TRBJ1-4; tentative D call: TRBD1 (6 bases). Trimming left V 2 bases short and J 7 bases short, with 18 bases between. The CDR3 is 16 residues long. Germline V gene data show CDR1 as SGHNT and CDR2 as YYREEE (reference sequence). The CDR3 sequence: CASSFDPTGTPEKLFF. CDR3 DNA: TGTGCCAGCAGCTTTGATCCGACGGGGACACCTGAAAAACTGTTTTTT.

The chain combines TRBV6-2 or TRBV6-3 with TRBJ1-5, with a tentative D call TRBD1 (5 bases). Trimming stripped 3 bases from V and 2 bases from J, with 17 bases between. The CDR3 runs 17 residues. From germline, CDR1 is MNHEY and CDR2 SVGEGT. CDR3 nucleotides: TGTGCCAGCAGTTATAGTTGGGGAGGGGTTGGCAATCAGCCCCAGCATTTT. Translated: CASSYSWGGVGNQPQHF.

The chain couples TRBV19 to TRBJ1-3; perhaps TRBD1 as D (6 bases). Germline V lookup: CDR1 LNHDA, CDR2 SQIVND (reference sequence). The CDR3 sequence is 17 residues long. With 4 bases removed from V and 0 bases from J, the gap between germline ends came to 16 bases. CDR3: CASSTKTTGYSGNTIYF. The CDR3 DNA is TGTGCCAGTAGTACCAAAACCACAGGGTACTCTGGAAACACCATATATTTT.

Note on this clone: The identical CDR3 is also encoded by other nucleotide sequences in the sample. For the CDR3, the DNA is TGTGCCAGTAGTATTAGTAGGGGACTTAATGAAAAACTGTTTTTT. Encoded protein: CASSISRGLNEKLFF. The chain uses TRBV19 and TRBJ1-4; tentatively, D is TRBD1 (5 bases). The CDR3 runs 15 residues. CDR1 and CDR2 from the germline V gene are LNHDA and SQIVND (reference sequence). Trimming cost V 3 bases and J 4 bases, with 12 bases left between them.

This clone is a singleton in its sample. The chain has TRBV25-1 and TRBJ1-6; D gene uncertain. The CDR3 has 15 residues. The germline V and J ends were trimmed by 6 bases and 5 bases, with 14 bases remaining between them. Germline V lookup: CDR1 MGHDK, CDR2 SYGVNS. In nucleotides, the CDR3 is TGTGCCAGCAGGGAGTCGTTAACGCATAATTCACCCCTCCACTTT. Encoded protein: CASRESLTHNSPLHF.

The J gene is TRBJ2-1, the V gene TRBV6-6, with 8 bases lining up with TRBD2. V lost 7 bases to trimming and J lost 10 bases; unmatched junction nucleotides: 9. Germline V gives CDR1 MNHNY, CDR2 SVGAGI (reference sequence). This CDR3 is 13 amino acids long. CDR3 in amino acids: CASTNPGGVEQFF. CDR3 in DNA: TGTGCCAGCACAAACCCCGGGGGGGTGGAGCAGTTCTTC.

The chain has TRBV2 and TRBJ1-5; no clear D. The CDR3 contains 12 residues. Between the trimmed V and J ends, which lost 5 bases and 9 bases, there was a span of 11 bases. Germline CDR1 is SNHLY and CDR2 is FYNNEI. The CDR3 is CASSRALRPQHF. In nucleotides, the CDR3 is TGTGCCAGCAGTAGAGCTCTTCGGCCCCAGCATTTT.

This chain connects TRBV7-2 to TRBJ1-5; D uncertain. The CDR3 totals 13 residues. V lost 1 base and J 4 bases, leaving 5 bases between the germline ends. Germline V lookup: CDR1 SGHTA, CDR2 FQGNSA. The DNA of the CDR3 is TGTGCCAGCAGCTTAGAGCCAAATCAGCCCCAGCATTTT. The encoded protein is CASSLEPNQPQHF. The whole variable domain, remainder taken from reference TRBV7-2 and TRBJ1-5, is GAGVSQSPSNKVTEKGKDVELRCDPISGHTALYWYRQSLGQGLEFLIYFQGNSAPDKSGLPSDRFSAERTGGSVSTLTIQRTQQEDSAVYLCASSLEPNQPQHFGDGTRLSIL.

This chain links TRBV7-9 with TRBJ1-2; 7 bases map to TRBD1. Germline CDR1 reads SEHNR; CDR2 reads FQNEAQ (reference sequence). Trimming removed 0 bases from V and 6 bases from J; junction bases left unmatched: 10. This CDR3 is 16 amino acids long. The CDR3 reads CASSLASNRGSDGYTF. The CDR3 bases are TGTGCCAGCAGCTTAGCGTCTAACAGGGGAAGTGATGGCTACACCTTC.

V usage is TRBV24-1 and J usage is TRBJ1-5; D not resolved. From germline, CDR1 is KGHDR and CDR2 SFDVKD. Trimming pared 5 bases from V and 0 bases from J, leaving 7 bases between. This CDR3 is 14 amino acids long. The CDR3 region is CATSGRYSNQPQHF. CDR3 nucleotides: TGTGCCACCAGTGGGAGATATAGCAATCAGCCCCAGCATTTT.

The chain combines TRBV20-1 with TRBJ2-1; maybe TRBD1 (5 bases). V lost 3 bases, J lost 7 bases, and 16 bases lay in between. Germline V lookup: CDR1 DFQATT, CDR2 SNEGSKA (reference sequence). The CDR3 covers 14 residues. The CDR3 nucleotides are TGCAGTGCTAGTAGGGGTGCAGGGTTGAATGAGCAGTTCTTC. This sequence encodes CSASRGAGLNEQFF.

This sequence joins TRBV2 and TRBJ1-6, with 8 bases aligning to TRBD1. J lost 6 bases, V lost 7 bases, and 11 bases had no gene match. CDR1 is SNHLY, CDR2 FYNNEI, per germline. The CDR3 extends over 16 amino acids. The CDR3 bases are TGTGCCAGCACCCTCGGACAGGGTAGGCCTAATTCACCCCTCCACTTT. It specifies CASTLGQGRPNSPLHF.

The chain joins TRBV4-3 to TRBJ2-7; TRBD1 matches at 9 bases. The germline CDR1 and CDR2 sequences are LGHNA and YSLEER. CDR3 length equals 13 residues. V lost 4 bases to trimming and J lost 6 bases; unmatched junction nucleotides: 4. The CDR3 bases are TGCGCCAGCAGCCGAACAGGGGGCGGCGAGCAGTACTTC. Amino acid sequence: CASSRTGGGEQYF.

This clone was detected a few times. V is TRBV7-9 and J is TRBJ1-1; TRBD1 matches 11 bases. The junction had 4 bases not matched to a gene; V was cut back by 5 bases and J by 2 bases. The CDR3 sequence is 15 residues long. The germline CDR1 and CDR2 sequences are SEHNR and FQNEAQ (reference sequence). CDR3 protein: CASSIRTGGNTEAFF. DNA of the CDR3: TGTGCCAGCAGCATCCGGACAGGGGGCAACACTGAAGCTTTCTTT.

J is TRBJ1-2 and V is TRBV3-1 (or the pseudogene TRBV3-2), with D perhaps matching TRBD1 (5 bases). Germline CDR1 is LGHDT and CDR2 is YNNKEL (reference sequence). The germline V and J ends were trimmed by 4 bases and 4 bases, with 13 bases remaining between them. The CDR3 is 14 residues long. CDR3 residues: CASSPRGRGYGYTF. The CDR3 bases are TGTGCCAGCAGCCCCCGAGGGAGGGGCTATGGCTACACCTTC.

This chain joins TRBV19 and TRBJ1-2; D is perhaps TRBD1 (6 bases). The CDR3 length is 15 residues. V was trimmed by 3 bases and J by 8 bases, leaving 19 bases between them. Germline lookup yields CDR1 LNHDA and CDR2 SQIVND (reference sequence). The CDR3 coding sequence is TGTGCCAGTAGTATTTCCAGGGGAGAGGTGGAGGGCTACACCTTC. Translation gives CASSISRGEVEGYTF.

The CDR3 loop reads CASGQGNTEAFF. The CDR3 bases are TGTGCCAGCGGACAGGGTAATACTGAAGCTTTCTTT. This chain connects TRBV11-3 to TRBJ1-1; 8 bases match TRBD1. V was clipped by 8 bases and J by 5 bases; unmatched bases: 4. CDR3 length: 12 residues. From germline, CDR1 is SGHNT and CDR2 YENEEA.

This rearrangement joins TRBV19 to TRBJ2-7, with D tentatively TRBD1 (5 bases). This CDR3 contains 13 residues. CDR1 and CDR2 (germline): LNHDA, SQIVND (reference sequence). V was trimmed by 8 bases and J by 3 bases, leaving 14 bases between them. The CDR3 nucleotides read TGTGCCAGTGTTGGGGCACCAGACTACGAGCAGTACTTC. Its translation: CASVGAPDYEQYF. Looking up the rest from reference TRBV19 and TRBJ2-7 gives the full variable domain: DGGITQSPKYLFRKEGQNVTLSCEQNLNHDAMYWYRQDPGQGLRLIYYSQIVNDFQKGDIAEGYSVSREKKESFPLTVTSAQKNPTAFYLCASVGAPDYEQYFGPGTRLTVT.

This chain uses TRBV19 with TRBJ1-4; possibly TRBD1 for D (6 bases). CDR3 size: 15 residues. From germline, CDR1 is LNHDA and CDR2 SQIVND (reference sequence). V lost 0 bases and J 8 bases, leaving 13 bases between the germline ends. Here the CDR3 DNA reads TGTGCCAGTAGTATAGATCCAGGGGTACGAGAAAAACTGTTTTTT. As protein: CASSIDPGVREKLFF.

The chain employs TRBV6-2 or TRBV6-3 and TRBJ1-1; TRBD1 matches 8 bases. The CDR3 totals 16 residues. V lost 4 bases to trimming and J lost 4 bases; unmatched junction nucleotides: 11. CDR1 and CDR2 from the germline V gene are MNHEY and SVGEGT. CDR3 in DNA: TGTGCCAGCAGTTCTGGTAGGACAGGGAGGGCCACTGAAGCTTTCTTT. It yields the protein CASSSGRTGRATEAFF.

This chain joins TRBV5-1 and TRBJ1-3, with D possibly matching TRBD1 (6 bases). The length of the CDR3 is 15 residues. Trimming removed 0 bases at V and 0 bases at J, with 7 bases between. Germline V CDR1 and CDR2: SGHRS, YFSETQ. The CDR3 DNA reads TGCGCCAGCAGCTTGGGGACAGCCTCTGGAAACACCATATATTTT. This sequence encodes CASSLGTASGNTIYF. Filled out from reference TRBV5-1 and TRBJ1-3, the complete variable domain reads KAGVTQTPRYLIKTRGQQVTLSCSPISGHRSVSWYQQTPGQGLQFLFEYFSETQRNKGNFPGRFSGRQFSNSRSEMNVSTLELGDSALYLCASSLGTASGNTIYFGEGSWLTVV.

This sequence joins TRBV5-8 and TRBJ1-1, with D uncertain. The ends were cut back, 2 bases at V and 9 bases at J, with 17 bases in the middle. Germline-derived CDR1 and CDR2 are SGHTS and YDEGEE. This CDR3 has 14 amino acids. The CDR3 protein is CASSLGGYLSKAFF. Written as DNA, the CDR3 is TGTGCCAGCAGCTTAGGAGGCTACCTTTCGAAAGCTTTCTTT.

The rearrangement uses TRBV7-9 and TRBJ2-7, with D maybe TRBD1 (5 bases). V was cut by 2 bases and J by 3 bases, with 8 bases left in between. This CDR3 comprises 13 residues. Germline loops: CDR1 SEHNR, CDR2 FQNEAQ (reference sequence). This chain's CDR3 is CASSLLGDYEQYF. The CDR3 bases are TGTGCCAGCAGCTTACTAGGGGACTACGAGCAGTACTTC.